The 21 T cell receptor beta chains presented below share a single source sample, sequenced in a study of type 1 and type 2 diabetes patients. PCR was run on genomic DNA. Multiplex PCR with 30 forward and 13 reverse primers amplified the TCR beta CDR3. TCRdb processed the multiplex PCR reads anew with MiXCR; each CDR3 protein has one entry. Of fewer than 300,000 distinct CDR3 sequences listed, around 47% are singletons. Sequencing was carried out using peripheral blood mononuclear cells (PBMCs). The receptors shown here come from a man between 18 and 35 years old with type 2 diabetes.

The J gene is TRBJ1-2, the V gene TRBV27, with D perhaps matching TRBD1 (5 bases). Germline CDR1 MNHEY, CDR2 SMNVEV (reference sequence). This CDR3 region has 15 residues. Trimming stripped 2 bases from V and 4 bases from J, with 14 bases between. The CDR3 region has the DNA TGTGCCAGCAGTTTAGGTTGGGGGTCCCGCTATGGCTACACCTTC. It translates to CASSLGWGSRYGYTF.

This clonotype was picked up many times. This sequence joins TRBV7-8 and TRBJ2-5; TRBD2 matches at 7 bases. V dropped 7 bases and J dropped 4; count of bases not matched to a gene: 0. This CDR3 has 11 residues. CDR1 SGHVS and CDR2 FQNEAQ come from the germline V gene. CDR3 nucleotide sequence: TGTGCCAGCAAGCGGGGAGAGACCCAGTACTTC. This sequence encodes CASKRGETQYF.

Details on this clonotype: Compared with germline, one end of the junction differs, possibly owing to a read error. The chain employs TRBV20-1 and TRBJ2-1; TRBD2 matches at 11 bases. Germline values: CDR1 DFQATT, CDR2 SNEGSKA (reference sequence). The CDR3 contains 15 residues. The CDR3 nucleotides read TGCAGTGCTCGAGATGCTAGCGGGAGGTTGGATGAGCAGTTCTTC. Amino acids: CSARDASGRLDEQFF.

The chain joins TRBV12-3 or TRBV12-4 to TRBJ2-7; D is unresolved. The CDR3 totals 13 residues. Trimming removed 5 bases from V and 5 bases from J, with 13 bases in between. Here the CDR3 DNA reads TGTGCCAGCAGTCTATTGCGAGCTCACGAGCAGTACTTC. Amino acids: CASSLLRAHEQYF.

The table lists this clonotype with a few counts. This sequence joins TRBV12-3 or TRBV12-4 and TRBJ2-7, with 7 bases that match TRBD1. Trimming at V came to 3 bases and at J to 2 bases, leaving 13 bases not matched to a gene. The CDR3 is 17 amino acids. The CDR3: CASSFLPGQAATYEQYF. CDR3 sequence (DNA): TGTGCCAGCAGTTTTTTACCCGGACAGGCGGCGACCTACGAGCAGTACTTC.

The chain is built from TRBV7-2 and TRBJ2-5; TRBD2 aligns across 7 bases. V was clipped by 1 base and J by 5 bases; unmatched bases: 4. The CDR3 has 14 residues. Per germline, CDR1 SGHTA and CDR2 FQGNSA. CDR3 DNA sequence: TGTGCCAGCAGCTTAGAGGCGGGAGAGGAGACCCAGTACTTC. As protein: CASSLEAGEETQYF. The full variable domain, completed using reference TRBV7-2 and TRBJ2-5, is GAGVSQSPSNKVTEKGKDVELRCDPISGHTALYWYRQSLGQGLEFLIYFQGNSAPDKSGLPSDRFSAERTGGSVSTLTIQRTQQEDSAVYLCASSLEAGEETQYFGPGTRLLVL.

With respect to this clonotype: The germline gene is not matched at one end of the junction; a read error may be the cause. V gene TRBV20-1 combines with J gene TRBJ2-3; D unresolved. Germline CDR1 is DFQATT and CDR2 is SNEGSKA (reference sequence). There are 12 residues in the CDR3. The CDR3, as DNA: TGCAGTGCGCGGACCGGAAGGGATACGCAGTACTTT. Translation: CSARTGRDTQYF.

The chain couples TRBV5-1 to TRBJ2-3, with TRBD2 identical over 13 bases. CDR1 and CDR2 from the germline V gene are SGHRS and YFSETQ. The CDR3 length is 17 residues. Trimming cost V 4 bases and J 3 bases; bases outside gene matches: 8. The CDR3 region has the DNA TGCGCCAGCAGCCTACTAGGACTAGCGGGGGTTACAGATACGCAGTATTTT. It yields the protein CASSLLGLAGVTDTQYF.

Only a few counts were recorded for this clonotype. An end of the junction does not agree with germline; a read error may underlie this. The chain is built from TRBV15 and TRBJ2-5; TRBD2 matches 10 bases. Germline-derived CDR1 and CDR2 are LNHNV and YYDKDF (reference sequence). This CDR3 is built from 16 residues. Here the CDR3 reads CATSRSSSGGQEAQYF. The CDR3 DNA sequence: TGTGCCACCAGCAGATCCTCTAGCGGGGGCCAAGAGGCCCAGTACTTC.

The chain couples TRBV19 to TRBJ2-5, with 7 nucleotides matching TRBD1. The germline CDR1 and CDR2 sequences are LNHDA and SQIVND (reference sequence). The CDR3 is 13 residues long. With V trimmed by 3 bases and J by 4 bases, 2 bases remained unmatched. The CDR3: CASSIKGAETQYF. CDR3 DNA: TGTGCCAGTAGTATCAAGGGGGCAGAGACCCAGTACTTC.

The gene calls are TRBV27 and TRBJ2-7; the D gene is possibly TRBD1 (6 bases). Deletions cut 5 bases from V and 2 bases from J, with 13 bases between. This CDR3 spans 14 amino acids. The germline CDR1 and CDR2 sequences are MNHEY and SMNVEV (reference sequence). The chain's CDR3 is CASSPQGPPYEQYF. DNA of the CDR3: TGTGCCAGCAGTCCCCAGGGGCCCCCCTACGAGCAGTACTTC.

The chain uses TRBV24-1 and TRBJ2-2; D possibly corresponds to TRBD1 (5 bases). Germline V gene lookup returns CDR1 KGHDR and CDR2 SFDVKD. Trimming took 5 bases from V and 3 from J, leaving 12 bases between them. The CDR3 has 15 residues. CDR3 sequence (DNA): TGTGCCACCAGTGTGCCCAGGGCGGACACCGGGGAGCTGTTTTTT. This encodes CATSVPRADTGELFF.

This clonotype was picked up one time. This chain connects TRBV20-1 to TRBJ1-1; D gene uncertain. The CDR3 totals 14 residues. Germline V gene data show CDR1 as DFQATT and CDR2 as SNEGSKA (reference sequence). The V and J ends lost 3 bases and 0 bases respectively, with 11 bases between them. CDR3: CSASKTPMNTEAFF. The CDR3 DNA follows: TGCAGTGCTAGTAAAACGCCGATGAACACTGAAGCTTTCTTT.

This chain connects TRBV7-8 to TRBJ1-6; no definite D call. The V gene lost 0 bases and the J gene lost 10 bases, with 16 bases spanning the gap. The CDR3 runs 16 residues. In germline, CDR1 is SGHVS, CDR2 FQNEAQ. The CDR3 nucleotides read TGTGCCAGCAGCTTAGCTTTGAGTGGGATTGGATCACCCCTCCACTTT. It translates to CASSLALSGIGSPLHF.

V gene TRBV7-6 combines with J gene TRBJ2-5, with a tentative D call TRBD2 (7 bases). V was clipped by 1 base and J by 5 bases, with 14 bases between them. Germline CDR1 reads SGHVS; CDR2 reads FNYEAQ. This CDR3 is built from 15 residues. The CDR3 sequence is CASSLGEGVAETQYF. The CDR3 bases are TGTGCCAGCAGCTTAGGGGAGGGGGTAGCGGAGACCCAGTACTTC.

The chain joins TRBV19 to TRBJ2-1; 7 bases are shared with TRBD1. Germline assignment: CDR1 LNHDA and CDR2 SQIVND (reference sequence). J was trimmed by 5 bases and V by 4 bases; bases with no gene match: 8. This CDR3 comprises 15 residues. The CDR3 reads CASSTYRGRHNEQFF. The CDR3 bases are TGTGCCAGTAGTACTTACAGGGGCCGACACAATGAGCAGTTCTTC.

This clonotype was seen a few times. The genes are TRBV20-1 and TRBJ2-5; D is unresolved. TRBJ2-7 explains the end of the DNA better; the J call may be wrong. Germline lookup yields CDR1 DFQATT and CDR2 SNEGSKA (reference sequence). The CDR3 is 13 residues long. The CDR3 coding sequence is TGCAGTGCTAGAGGAAGCTTTGACTACGAGCAGTACTTC. Protein product: CSARGSFDYEQYF.

The chain combines TRBV19 with TRBJ2-1; 11 bases are a match to TRBD2. After removal of 3 bases from V and 0 bases from J, the junction contained 7 bases not matched to a gene. There are 18 residues in the CDR3. Germline V gene data show CDR1 as LNHDA and CDR2 as SQIVND (reference sequence). CDR3 sequence: CASSIDGTSGGSYNEQFF. In DNA form, the CDR3 reads TGTGCCAGTAGTATCGACGGTACTAGCGGGGGCTCCTACAATGAGCAGTTCTTC.

This clonotype has a handful of counts. The V gene is TRBV7-8, the J gene TRBJ2-7; D may be TRBD1 or TRBD2 (5 bases each). CDR3 length: 16 residues. The V and J ends lost 4 bases and 1 base respectively, with 17 bases between them. In germline, CDR1 is SGHVS, CDR2 FQNEAQ. CDR3 DNA: TGTGCCAGCAGCTCCAGACAACAGAGGGGTTCCTACGAGCAGTACTTC. Protein sequence: CASSSRQQRGSYEQYF.

V gene TRBV15 combines with J gene TRBJ1-4; maybe TRBD1 (6 bases). V lost 1 base to trimming and J lost 7 bases, with 19 bases between them. The CDR3 extends over 17 amino acids. Germline V gene data show CDR1 as LNHNV and CDR2 as YYDKDF (reference sequence). DNA for the CDR3: TGTGCCACCAGCAGAGTGCGCCAGGGGCATGCGGGTGAAAAACTGTTTTTT. As protein: CATSRVRQGHAGEKLFF. Complete variable domain (other parts from reference TRBV15 and TRBJ1-4): DAMVIQNPRYQVTQFGKPVTLSCSQTLNHNVMYWYQQKSSQAPKLLFHYYDKDFNNEADTPDNFQSRRPNTSFCFLDIRSPGLGDTAMYLCATSRVRQGHAGEKLFFGSGTQLSVL.

V usage is TRBV30 and J usage is TRBJ2-1; D is undetermined. CDR1 is GTSNPN, CDR2 SVGIG, per germline (reference sequence). The CDR3 is made up of 13 amino acids. The V and J ends lost 2 bases and 4 bases respectively, with 9 bases between them. The chain's CDR3 is CAWSLGRYNEQFF. CDR3 in DNA: TGTGCCTGGAGTCTTGGCAGGTACAATGAGCAGTTCTTC.